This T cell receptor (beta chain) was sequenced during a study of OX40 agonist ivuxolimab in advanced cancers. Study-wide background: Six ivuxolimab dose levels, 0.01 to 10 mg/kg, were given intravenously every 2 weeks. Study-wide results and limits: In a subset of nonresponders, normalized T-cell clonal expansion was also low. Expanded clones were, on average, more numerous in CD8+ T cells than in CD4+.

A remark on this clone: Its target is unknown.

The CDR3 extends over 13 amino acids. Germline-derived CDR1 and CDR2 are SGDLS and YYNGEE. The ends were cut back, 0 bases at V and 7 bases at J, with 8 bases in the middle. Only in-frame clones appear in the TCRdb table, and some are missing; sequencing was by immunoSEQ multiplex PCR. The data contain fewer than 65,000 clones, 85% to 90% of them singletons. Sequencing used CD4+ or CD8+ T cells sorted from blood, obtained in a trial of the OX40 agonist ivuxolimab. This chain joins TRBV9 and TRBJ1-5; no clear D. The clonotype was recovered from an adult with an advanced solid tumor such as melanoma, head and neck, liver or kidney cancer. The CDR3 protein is CASSVDEGQPQHF. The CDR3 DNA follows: TGTGCCAGCAGCGTAGACGAGGGACAGCCCCAGCATTTT.